Listed below are T cell receptor beta chains from one sample, sequenced in a study of a mutant IDH1 vaccine in newly diagnosed glioma. Sequencing used immunoSEQ multiplex PCR; TCRdb keeps in-frame clones, though not all of them. The table records tens of thousands of clones, 93% of them present only once. The sequences come from PBMCs, collected from a glioma patient treated with radiotherapy, temozolomide or both. The receptors were gathered from a man aged 40-50 years with glioma. Each CDR3 is given with its conserved first and last residue. A D gene is named only where the DNA matches it firmly. Not every row has a clone size; where given, it reads once, few, many or a size class.

J gene	clone size	V gene	D gene	CDR3 protein	CDR3 DNA
TRBJ1-4	.	TRBV4-1	.	CASSPIKGTRNEKLFF	TGCGCCAGCAGCCCTATAAAGGGGACGCGTAATGAAAAACTGTTTTTT
TRBJ1-1	.	TRBV6-5	.	CASSYGSMNTEAFF	TGTGCCAGCAGTTACGGGAGCATGAACACTGAAGCTTTCTTT
TRBJ2-1	.	TRBV14	TRBD2	CASSRSGGSYNEQFF	TGTGCCAGCAGCCGGAGCGGGGGCTCCTACAATGAGCAGTTCTTC
TRBJ2-5	.	TRBV11-2	.	CASTTRSLGQETQYF	TGTGCCAGCACGACCCGGAGCCTGGGGCAAGAGACCCAGTACTTC
TRBJ1-1	.	TRBV5-1	TRBD1	CASSLSSGQGTEAFF	TGCGCCAGCAGCTTATCGTCGGGACAGGGCACTGAAGCTTTCTTT
TRBJ1-1	.	TRBV9	.	CASQRGENTEAFF	TGTGCCAGCCAAAGGGGGGAGAACACTGAAGCTTTCTTT
TRBJ2-1	few	TRBV7-9	TRBD2	CASSPSGSNNEQFF	TGTGCCAGCAGCCCCAGCGGGAGCAACAATGAGCAGTTCTTC
TRBJ2-7	.	TRBV4-3	.	CASSQDWIQGVTYEQYF	TGCGCCAGCAGCCAAGATTGGATCCAGGGAGTGACCTACGAGCAGTACTTC
TRBJ2-3	.	TRBV5-1	TRBD2	CASSLAQTSATLGSDTQYF	TGCGCCAGCAGCTTGGCCCAGACTAGCGCGACTCTGGGGTCAGATACGCAGTATTTT
TRBJ1-6	.	TRBV11-3	TRBD1	CASSVRQGNSPLHF	TGTGCCAGCAGCGTACGACAGGGGAATTCACCCCTCCACTTT
TRBJ1-1	once	TRBV6-6	TRBD1	CASSWTGSTTEAFF	TGTGCCAGCAGTTGGACAGGGAGTACCACTGAAGCTTTCTTT
TRBJ2-1	once	TRBV7-9	TRBD2	CASRPGTTDEQFF	TGTGCCAGCAGGCCCGGGACTACGGATGAGCAGTTCTTC
TRBJ1-2	.	TRBV9	.	CASSVGQGIGYTF	TGTGCCAGCAGCGTAGGCCAGGGGATTGGCTACACCTTC
TRBJ1-2	.	TRBV2	TRBD1	CASSEGTGFYGYTF	TGTGCCAGCAGTGAGGGGACAGGGTTCTATGGCTACACCTTC
TRBJ1-3	.	TRBV12-5	.	CASGLNQGFGNTIYF	TGTGCTAGTGGTTTAAACCAGGGCTTCGGAAACACCATATATTTT
TRBJ2-7	.	TRBV5-4	.	CASSLDRWNEQYF	TGTGCCAGCAGCTTAGACCGTTGGAACGAGCAGTACTTC
TRBJ2-1	.	TRBV4-1	TRBD1	CASSPSGLGQGLYNEQFF	TGCGCCAGCAGCCCCAGCGGCCTTGGACAGGGCCTCTACAATGAGCAGTTCTTC
TRBJ1-1	.	TRBV6-1	.	CASGVGRSTEAFF	TGTGCCAGCGGCGTCGGTCGTAGCACAGAAGCTTTCTTT
TRBJ2-5	.	TRBV18	TRBD2	CASSLTSGQETQYF	TGTGCCAGCTCACTGACTAGCGGCCAAGAGACCCAGTACTTC
TRBJ1-2	.	TRBV9	.	CASSPYRDAGPANYGYTF	TGTGCCAGCAGCCCCTATCGGGACGCCGGCCCGGCTAACTATGGCTACACCTTC
TRBJ2-5	once	TRBV11-2	TRBD2	CASSLAFGEGTQYF	TGTGCCAGCAGCTTAGCGTTCGGGGAGGGGACCCAGTACTTC
TRBJ2-3	.	TRBV18	.	CASSPPGRRKSTDTQYF	TGTGCCAGCTCACCACCGGGAAGGCGGAAAAGCACAGATACGCAGTATTTT
TRBJ1-1	.	TRBV6-5	.	CASSYESGSEAFF	TGTGCCAGCAGTTACGAGTCCGGGAGCGAGGCTTTCTTT
TRBJ2-7	.	TRBV7-6	.	CASSLEAGSYEQYF	TGTGCCAGCAGCTTAGAGGCCGGAAGTTACGAGCAGTACTTC
TRBJ2-7	few	TRBV6-6	.	CASSYVAYSYEQYF	TGTGCCAGCAGTTACGTAGCCTACTCCTACGAGCAGTACTTC
TRBJ2-1	once	TRBV11-3	.	CASSLEAERWASYNEQFF	TGTGCCAGCAGCTTAGAGGCGGAGCGGTGGGCGTCCTACAATGAGCAGTTCTTC
TRBJ1-6	.	TRBV23-1	.	CASSQSLLGTHNSPLHF	TGCGCCAGCAGTCAAAGCCTATTAGGGACTCATAATTCACCCCTCCACTTT
TRBJ2-7	.	TRBV7-9	.	CASSLAQGDYEQYF	TGTGCCAGCAGCTTAGCCCAGGGAGACTACGAGCAGTACTTC
TRBJ2-3	.	TRBV5-6	.	CASSFGQHHTDTQYF	TGTGCCAGCAGCTTTGGGCAGCACCACACAGATACGCAGTATTTT
TRBJ2-1	once	TRBV9	.	CASSVGTLGHNEQFF	TGTGCCAGCAGCGTAGGGACTTTAGGCCACAATGAGCAGTTCTTC
TRBJ1-2	.	TRBV30	TRBD1	CAWRQGLNLYYGYTF	TGTGCCTGGAGACAGGGGCTCAACTTGTACTATGGCTACACCTTC
TRBJ2-1	once	TRBV5-1	.	CASSPTLAGFWDNEQFF	TGCGCCAGCAGCCCTACGTTGGCAGGGTTTTGGGACAATGAGCAGTTCTTC
TRBJ2-7	.	TRBV18	.	CASSPSILPGEYYEQYF	TGTGCCAGCTCACCTTCAATCCTTCCGGGGGAATACTACGAGCAGTACTTC
TRBJ2-3	.	TRBV19	TRBD1	CASSIGTGITDTQYF	TGTGCCAGTAGTATTGGGACAGGCATCACAGATACGCAGTATTTT
TRBJ1-1	.	TRBV30	.	CAWGLLNTEAFF	TGTGCCTGGGGACTTTTGAACACTGAAGCTTTCTTT
TRBJ2-7	.	TRBV27	TRBD2	CASSLSAGGPVEQYF	TGTGCCAGCAGTTTGTCGGCGGGGGGGCCGGTCGAGCAGTACTTC
TRBJ2-3	.	TRBV5-1	TRBD2	CASSLLSGRSTDTQYF	TGCGCCAGCAGCTTGCTTAGCGGGAGGTCCACAGATACGCAGTATTTT
TRBJ2-3	.	TRBV29-1	.	CSVDPQGTDTQYF	TGCAGCGTCGACCCTCAGGGAACAGATACGCAGTATTTT
TRBJ1-3	.	TRBV7-9	.	CASRYGPGPRSGNTIYF	TGTGCCAGCCGCTATGGGCCAGGGCCCCGCTCTGGAAACACCATATATTTT
TRBJ2-2	.	TRBV11-2	.	CASSLDRILLTGELFF	TGTGCCAGCAGCTTAGATCGGATCCTCCTTACCGGGGAGCTGTTTTTT
TRBJ2-1	.	TRBV6-5	TRBD1	CASSLGTGINEQFF	TGTGCCAGCAGTCTAGGGACAGGGATCAATGAGCAGTTCTTC
TRBJ2-5	once	TRBV9	.	CASSVGPVGEQYF	TGTGCCAGCAGCGTAGGCCCTGTGGGGGAGCAGTACTTC
TRBJ1-1	.	TRBV11-2	.	CASSLDLRAFF	TGTGCCAGCAGCTTAGATTTGAGGGCTTTCTTT
TRBJ2-3	.	TRBV2	TRBD1	CASRRGTGEDRYF	TGTGCCAGCAGGAGGGGGACAGGCGAGGATCGGTATTTT
TRBJ2-7	.	TRBV29-1	.	CSVEDYGKQYF	TGCAGCGTTGAAGATTACGGGAAGCAGTACTTC